The rows below give T cell receptor beta chains drawn from one sample of a study of cytomegalovirus exposure and HLA in healthy donors. The data were produced by immunoSEQ multiplex PCR, yet TCRdb's version contains in-frame clones alone and is incomplete. The sample lists some 150,000 clones, 80% seen once, with 10% to 15% in the top ten. The sequenced sample was PBMCs. The receptors shown here come from a man aged 30 to 39 in good health and CMV-seropositive. CDR3s include the opening cysteine and the closing phenylalanine or tryptophan. A D gene is named only where the DNA matches it firmly. Clone sizes are given selectively: once, few, many, or a class where the clone is expanded.

len	j_gene	abundance	v_gene	d_gene	CDR3nt	CDR3aa
16	TRBJ1-2	NA	TRBV5-1	NA	TGCGCCAGCAGCTTGGGATGGCCAGGAAAAAACTATGGCTACACCTTC	CASSLGWPGKNYGYTF
16	TRBJ1-5	NA	TRBV19	NA	TGTGCCAGTAGTATTTCGGGGGGCGGGAGCAATCAGCCCCAGCATTTT	CASSISGGGSNQPQHF
13	TRBJ2-3	once	TRBV2	NA	TGTGCCAGCAGTGATGGGGCAGCCGATACGCAGTATTTT	CASSDGAADTQYF
14	TRBJ2-5	NA	TRBV5-4	NA	TGTGCCAGCAGCTTGGCGGGGTGGGAGGAGACCCAGTACTTC	CASSLAGWEETQYF
17	TRBJ2-7	NA	TRBV27	TRBD1	TGTGCCAGCAGTCCGAGACCCCCGGGACAGGGGACCTACGAGCAGTACTTC	CASSPRPPGQGTYEQYF
16	TRBJ1-2	NA	TRBV4-2	NA	TGTGCCAGCAGCCAGTCCACAGGGCAAGGGAGTTATGGCTACACCTTC	CASSQSTGQGSYGYTF
11	TRBJ2-2	NA	TRBV29-1	TRBD2	TGCAGCGTTGCGGGAGGGGGGGAGCTGTTTTTT	CSVAGGGELFF
14	TRBJ2-7	NA	TRBV27	NA	TGTGCCAGCAGTTTACCAGGGGAGTCCCACGAGCAGTACTTC	CASSLPGESHEQYF
15	TRBJ2-5	NA	TRBV7-3	NA	TGTGCCAGCAGCTTAACGGCGGGGACGATTGAGACCCAGTACTTC	CASSLTAGTIETQYF
13	TRBJ1-1	NA	TRBV29-1	TRBD1	TGCAGCGTTGGGAGGGGGCGTGAAACTGAAGCTTTCTTT	CSVGRGRETEAFF
15	TRBJ1-2	NA	TRBV13	TRBD1	TGTGCCAGCAGCGCCCAGCGGACAGGGAGCTATGGCTACACCTTC	CASSAQRTGSYGYTF
15	TRBJ2-2	NA	TRBV11-2	TRBD1	TGTGCCAGCAGCTTAGTGGGGACAGGGGACGGGGAGCTGTTTTTT	CASSLVGTGDGELFF
15	TRBJ2-6	NA	TRBV27	NA	TGTGCCAGCAGTTCGATAGAATCTGGGGCCAACGTCCTGACTTTC	CASSSIESGANVLTF
15	TRBJ2-1	NA	TRBV5-1	TRBD1	TGCGCCAGCAGCTTGGCCGGGACAGAAAACAATGAGCAGTTCTTC	CASSLAGTENNEQFF
15	TRBJ2-7	NA	TRBV10-3	TRBD2	TGTGCCATCAGTGACTCCGGGACTACCCGTAGCGAGCAGTACTTC	CAISDSGTTRSEQYF
15	TRBJ2-4	NA	TRBV5-6	NA	TGTGCCAGCAGTATCCGGGAGATGGTGGGGAACATTCAGTACTTC	CASSIREMVGNIQYF
16	TRBJ2-3	NA	TRBV14	TRBD1	TGTGCCAGCAGCCTCGGACAGGGTGGGGACACAGATACGCAGTATTTT	CASSLGQGGDTDTQYF
17	TRBJ2-1	NA	TRBV5-4	TRBD2	TGTGCCAGCAGCAGAACTAGCGGGCCCACCTCCTACAATGAGCAGTTCTTC	CASSRTSGPTSYNEQFF
14	TRBJ1-1	NA	TRBV25-1	NA	TGTGCCAGCAGTGTACAGGGTATGAACACTGAAGCTTTCTTT	CASSVQGMNTEAFF
16	TRBJ1-4	NA	TRBV15	NA	TGTGCCACCAGCAGGCTAGACAGTTTGACTAATGAAAAACTGTTTTTT	CATSRLDSLTNEKLFF
16	TRBJ2-1	NA	TRBV28	TRBD1	TGTGCCAGCAGTCCCCCGGGGGGACAGGGTAACAATGAGCAGTTCTTC	CASSPPGGQGNNEQFF
14	TRBJ1-3	NA	TRBV7-2	NA	TGTGCCAGCACCCCGCAGGGGTCTGGAAACACCATATATTTT	CASTPQGSGNTIYF
15	TRBJ2-1	NA	TRBV27	TRBD2	TGTGCCAGCAGTTTGGCTAGCGGGAGTTACAATGAGCAGTTCTTC	CASSLASGSYNEQFF
13	TRBJ1-1	NA	TRBV6-5	NA	TGTGCCAGCAGCAATACAGGGCAAACTGAAGCTTTCTTT	CASSNTGQTEAFF
16	TRBJ2-3	NA	TRBV9	TRBD2	TGTGCCAGCAGCTACGATAGCGGGAGGGCGGGAGATACGCAGTATTTT	CASSYDSGRAGDTQYF
16	TRBJ2-1	NA	TRBV28	NA	TGTGCCAGCAGTGAAACTAGAGCACATGGCTACAATGAGCAGTTCTTC	CASSETRAHGYNEQFF
17	TRBJ1-5	NA	TRBV4-2	NA	TGTGCCAGCAGCCAAGATAGGGGGGGGGATAGCAATCAGCCCCAGCATTTT	CASSQDRGGDSNQPQHF
14	TRBJ1-2	NA	TRBV11-2	NA	TGTGCCAGCAGTTCGGGACTCATTAACTATGGCTACACCTTC	CASSSGLINYGYTF
14	TRBJ2-7	NA	TRBV9	TRBD2	TGTGCCAGCAGCGTGGGGACTAGCGGATACGAGCAGTACTTC	CASSVGTSGYEQYF